This T cell receptor beta chain appears in the sequencing data of a study of Ad26.COV2.S vaccination and SARS-CoV-2 variants. Overall study context: Sample donor was a member of the COV1001 Ad26.COV2.S trial arm. By the intramuscular route, Ad26.COV2.S was given once, or twice 56 days apart. General study results and limits: The authors reported substantial breadth in spike-specific CD8+ and CD4+ T cell responses after vaccination. Vaccinees and placebo recipients showed similar non-spike TCR breadth.

Comments on this clone: Its antigen is currently unknown. This specimen includes other DNA sequences encoding the same CDR3.

The CDR3 totals 11 residues. V gave up 0 bases and J gave up 5 bases, with 3 bases separating them. CDR1 and CDR2 from the germline V gene are GTSNPN and SVGIG (reference sequence). Treatment: some 20 received Ad26.COV2.S at low or high dose, single or two shots; about 5 received placebo; per-sample allocation not given. Samples were taken on day 63 after the first vaccine or placebo injection. TCRdb's copy holds only in-frame clones and misses some; the assay was immunoSEQ multiplex PCR. The sample comprises fewer than 500,000 clones, around 90% of which are singletons, and about 12% rests with the top ten.

Sequenced here: peripheral blood, sampled in a trial of Ad26.COV2.S vaccine versus placebo. The chain recombines TRBV30 with TRBJ2-3; D is uncertain. The receptor was derived from a person aged 18 to 65 who received the Ad26.COV2.S COVID-19 vaccine or a placebo. The CDR3 loop is CAWSVGDTQYF. Written as DNA, the CDR3 is TGTGCCTGGAGTGTAGGAGATACGCAGTATTTT.